Listed here is a single T cell receptor (beta chain). Its specificity is unknown. Germline V gene data show CDR1 as MNHEY and CDR2 as SMNVEV (reference sequence). This CDR3 has 14 amino acids. V was pared by 5 bases and J by 5 bases, with 5 bases of the junction left unmatched. TCRdb passed the 5' RACE reads through MiXCR, listing each CDR3 protein once. The sample shows about 190,000 distinct CDR3 sequences, roughly 15% of them seen only once. These data originate in a study of identical twins. Findings and caveats of the study: The more abundant beta clonotypes in cord blood had fewer insertions, and memory repertoires did not show this. Zero-insertion results could be subject to partial confounding by invariant MAIT and iNKT cells.

The same specimen was also included in a second study, on T cells expressing NK-cell markers. As reported in that work: Sorting was limited to alpha-beta TCR-expressing T cells with an anti-gamma-delta TCR antibody in several experiments. Dominance of the CD3+CD56-NKG2C+ fraction by these clonotypes also held in a handful of donors.

Sequencing was carried out using CD8+ T cells sorted from blood. This sequence originates from a woman in her late teens or twenties in good health. This chain uses TRBV27 with TRBJ1-5, with 8 bases matching TRBD1. The CDR3 region has the DNA TGTGCCAGCAGTCCAGGACAGGGAGATCAGCCCCAGCATTTT. Translating gives CASSPGQGDQPQHF.